This TCR beta chain was identified during a study of cytomegalovirus exposure and HLA in healthy donors. Study findings and constraints: It was likely that a cluster of highly shared sequence variants was a sequencing artifact. TCR beta V- and J-gene trimming was later associated with a missense DCLRE1C variant. Several top significant clusters appeared, in a later analysis, to be linked to common viral pathogens.

For this clone: Its antigen is as yet unknown.

Samples came from healthy bone marrow donors. This CDR3 is built from 15 residues. V was cut by 7 bases and J by 5 bases, with 17 bases left in between. Per germline, CDR1 MRHNA and CDR2 SNTAGT. In the PCR, 60 Vbeta and 13 Jbeta primers were used. Generated by immunoSEQ multiplex PCR, the TCRdb table keeps only in-frame clones and is missing some. Of around 170,000 clones listed, approximately 84% were seen once; the top ten hold over 2%. Sequences were obtained from PBMCs. The chain has TRBV6-4 and TRBJ1-4; TRBD1 might be the D (6 bases). The clonotype was recovered from a woman aged 45-65 years in good health and CMV-seropositive. The CDR3 DNA reads as TGTGCCAGCACCCTTGGGCAGGGGCTCAATGAAAAACTGTTTTTT. Translating it yields CASTLGQGLNEKLFF.